This paragraph reports one T cell receptor (beta chain). The germline V and J ends were trimmed by 7 bases and 3 bases, with 15 bases remaining between them. Germline loops: CDR1 LNHDA, CDR2 SQIVND (reference sequence). This CDR3 has 15 amino acids. This entry is derived from a study of blood T cell repertoires in COVID-19. Study overall: PBMCs, B-cell-depleted T cells, or T cells provided the cDNA or gDNA that made up the material.

In the source study's methods: Reference gene primer amplification gave estimated nucleated cell counts. Using immunoSEQ multiplex PCR, the repertoire was profiled, and TCRdb retains in-frame clones only, with some absent. V and J calls plus clone size are reproduced from that table; the DNA served to infer D and trimming. The table records under 250,000 clones, about four fifths of them present only once. The TCR sequence derives from a woman aged 45-65 years with active or convalescent COVID-19. The chain joins TRBV19 to TRBJ1-4; tentative D call: TRBD1 (6 bases). Sequencing input: peripheral blood. CDR3 sequence reads: CASTLGGAPNEKLFF. In nucleotides, the CDR3 is TGTGCCAGTACCCTGGGGGGGGCTCCTAATGAAAAACTGTTTTTT.